These 9 T cell receptor beta chains were all obtained from the same sample, sequenced in a study of beta chain features in type 1 diabetes. The entirety of the isolated RNA underwent reverse transcription, so expressed TCRB transcripts were sequenced. Using immunoSEQ multiplex PCR, the repertoire was profiled, and TCRdb retains in-frame clones only, with some absent. Of roughly 610,000 clones listed, about a sixth were seen once; the top ten hold about 0.093%. Sequenced sample: naive CD4+ T cells from blood. The receptor source for this set is a man between 18 and 35 years old in good health.

This clone has only a few counts. As DNA, the CDR3 is TGCGCCAGCAGCTTGTCAGAGGTGAACACTGAAGCTTTCTTT. It encodes CASSLSEVNTEAFF. The chain is built from TRBV5-1 and TRBJ1-1; D call uncertain. CDR1 and CDR2 (germline): SGHRS, YFSETQ. The CDR3 loop spans 14 amino acids. Trimming removed 1 base at V and 0 bases at J, with 7 bases between.

V is TRBV25-1 and J is TRBJ1-2; a weak D match, TRBD1 (5 bases). CDR3 length: 14 amino acids. In germline, CDR1 is MGHDK, CDR2 SYGVNS. V was pared by 5 bases and J by 8 bases, with 18 bases between. CDR3 DNA sequence: TGTGCCAGCAGTTTACGGGTGGGAGGGGACGGCTACACCTTC. Its translation is CASSLRVGGDGYTF.

This chain joins TRBV28 and TRBJ2-7; 10 positions agree with TRBD1. V lost 6 bases to trimming and J lost 6 bases; unmatched junction nucleotides: 14. From germline, CDR1 is MDHEN and CDR2 SYDVKM. This CDR3 contains 16 residues. This CDR3 reads CASRIKIGQGVGEQYF. DNA for the CDR3: TGTGCCAGCAGGATCAAAATCGGACAGGGGGTAGGCGAGCAGTACTTC. The variable domain in full, with the rest retrieved from reference TRBV28 and TRBJ2-7, is DVKVTQSSRYLVKRTGEKVFLECVQDMDHENMFWYRQDPGLGLRLIYFSYDVKMKEKGDIPEGYSVSREKKERFSLILESASTNQTSMYLCASRIKIGQGVGEQYFGPGTRLTVT.

The chain uses TRBV11-1 and TRBJ2-2; a weak D match, TRBD2 (7 bases). CDR3 length: 17 amino acids. The V gene lost 4 bases and the J gene lost 2 bases, with 17 bases spanning the gap. The V gene's germline CDR1 is SGHAT and CDR2 FQDESV (reference sequence). CDR3 amino acids: CASSSPEGGQNTGELFF. The CDR3 DNA reads as TGTGCCAGCAGCTCCCCCGAGGGGGGGCAAAACACCGGGGAGCTGTTTTTT.

The J gene is TRBJ1-1, the V gene TRBV7-9; D gene ambiguous. V was pared by 4 bases and J by 5 bases, with 11 bases between. The CDR3 length is 13 residues. Germline assignment: CDR1 SEHNR and CDR2 FQNEAQ (reference sequence). For the CDR3, the DNA is TGTGCCAGCAGCTCCAAAAGCGGAACTGAAGCTTTCTTT. This codes for CASSSKSGTEAFF.

This clone came up a few times. V is TRBV7-2 and J is TRBJ1-1; D is uncertain. Trimming removed 3 bases at V and 2 bases at J, with 10 bases between. This CDR3 contains 14 residues. Germline CDR1 SGHTA, CDR2 FQGNSA. CDR3 in DNA: TGTGCCAGCAGCTTGTCGAGGGATAACACTGAAGCTTTCTTT. This encodes CASSLSRDNTEAFF. Full variable domain (outside the CDR3, taken from reference TRBV7-2 and TRBJ1-1): GAGVSQSPSNKVTEKGKDVELRCDPISGHTALYWYRQSLGQGLEFLIYFQGNSAPDKSGLPSDRFSAERTGGSVSTLTIQRTQQEDSAVYLCASSLSRDNTEAFFGQGTRLTVV.

The chain employs TRBV6-5 and TRBJ1-6; tentative D call: TRBD1 (6 bases). This CDR3 spans 15 amino acids. Germline V CDR1 and CDR2: MNHEY, SVGAGI. Trimming cost V 5 bases and J 10 bases, with 18 bases left between them. The CDR3 is CASSAPSRGLSPLHF. In nucleotides, the CDR3 is TGTGCCAGCAGTGCGCCGTCCAGGGGTCTCTCACCCCTCCACTTT.

This clone was seen a handful of times. The chain couples TRBV7-9 to TRBJ2-1; 12 positions match TRBD2. The CDR3 is made up of 17 amino acids. Per germline, CDR1 SEHNR and CDR2 FQNEAQ (reference sequence). The ends lost 4 bases at V and 0 bases at J; junction bases unmatched: 4. The CDR3 here is CASSSRLAGDSYNEQFF. The CDR3 coding sequence is TGTGCCAGCAGCTCCCGACTAGCGGGGGACTCCTACAATGAGCAGTTCTTC. The full variable domain, in which reference TRBV7-9 and TRBJ2-1 provide the parts outside the CDR3, is DTGVSQNPRHKITKRGQNVTFRCDPISEHNRLYWYRQTLGQGPEFLTYFQNEAQLEKSRLLSDRFSAERPKGSFSTLEIQRTEQGDSAMYLCASSSRLAGDSYNEQFFGPGTRLTVL.

The V gene is TRBV7-2, the J gene TRBJ1-1; no firm D call. CDR1 and CDR2 (germline): SGHTA, FQGNSA. Trimming cost V 7 bases and J 2 bases, with 14 bases left between them. This CDR3 is built from 14 residues. CDR3 residues: CASTLSRVNTEAFF. The CDR3 DNA follows: TGTGCCAGCACCCTAAGCCGCGTTAACACTGAAGCTTTCTTT.